These T cell receptor beta chains were read from a single sample in a study of shared clonotypes between healthy human individuals. Sequencing used immunoSEQ multiplex PCR; TCRdb keeps in-frame clones, though not all of them. Counted here are some 1,400,000 clones, roughly 96% occurring once; the ten biggest clones make up over 1%. Sequencing was done on a sample of naive CD4+ T cells sorted from blood. The receptors originated from a man aged 25 to 45 in good health. CDR3s include the opening cysteine and the closing phenylalanine or tryptophan. A D gene is named only where the DNA matches it firmly. A clone size is listed for some rows: how often the clone was seen (once, few, many), or a class if it is expanded.

d_gene	v_gene	j_gene	abundance	CDR3nt	CDR3aa
.	TRBV27	TRBJ2-1	.	TGTGCCAGCAGTTTATCGAGGACGTACTCCTACAATGAGCAGTTCTTC	CASSLSRTYSYNEQFF
.	TRBV2	TRBJ2-3	.	TGTGCCAGCAGGGGAACCCACACAGATACGCAGTATTTT	CASRGTHTDTQYF
TRBD2	TRBV9	TRBJ2-7	.	TGTGCCAGCAGCGTAGGGGGAGGGACCCACGAGCAGTACTTC	CASSVGGGTHEQYF
.	TRBV2	TRBJ2-3	.	TGTGCCAGCAGTGAAGAATATTTCGGGCTCACAGATACGCAGTATTTT	CASSEEYFGLTDTQYF
.	TRBV30	TRBJ1-2	.	TGCGGACAGATCCTTAACTATGGCTACACCTTC	CGQILNYGYTF
.	TRBV27	TRBJ1-1	.	TGTGCCAGCAGTTTAGGAGGCGCGGCTTTCTTT	CASSLGGAAFF
.	TRBV29-1	TRBJ2-5	.	TGCAGCGTTGAGGGGTCAGGAGAGACCCAGTACTTC	CSVEGSGETQYF
.	TRBV4-2	TRBJ1-5	once	TGTGCCAGCAGCCAAGACCTCAATCAGCCCCAGCATTTT	CASSQDLNQPQHF
.	TRBV11-2	TRBJ2-1	.	TGTGCCAGCAGCTTATTATACCGCCTCGGGGAGCAGTTCTTC	CASSLLYRLGEQFF
TRBD2	TRBV15	TRBJ2-3	.	TGTGCCACCAGTGGAAAGGTTTTCAGCGGGGGCACAGATACGCAGTATTTT	CATSGKVFSGGTDTQYF
TRBD2	TRBV7-9	TRBJ2-5	once	TGTGCCAGCAGCTTAGCGTTCGGCCTAGCGGGACAAGAGACCCAGTACTTC	CASSLAFGLAGQETQYF
.	TRBV11-2	TRBJ1-2	.	TGTGCCAGCAGCTTAGAGGTGACCTATGGCTACACCTTC	CASSLEVTYGYTF
.	TRBV27	TRBJ2-7	.	TGTGCCAGCGGATTCCGAGCGGAGTCCTTCTCCTTCTACGAGCAGTACTTC	CASGFRAESFSFYEQYF
TRBD1	TRBV2	TRBJ1-2	.	TGTGCCAGCATGTCCAGGGGGGAAGGCTACACCTTC	CASMSRGEGYTF
.	TRBV29-1	TRBJ1-2	.	TGCAGCGTTGACCGGAGAGGGGGGGACTATGGCTACACCTTC	CSVDRRGGDYGYTF
.	TRBV7-9	TRBJ2-7	.	TGTGCCAGCAGCAGTTTTGGGACCTCCTACGAGCAGTACTTC	CASSSFGTSYEQYF
.	TRBV5-4	TRBJ2-6	few	TGTGCCAGCAGCACCCGAGGGTCTGGGGCCAACGTCCTGACTTTC	CASSTRGSGANVLTF
TRBD2	TRBV9	TRBJ2-2	.	TGTGCCAGCAGCAGTAGCGGGGGAATCACCGGGGAGCTGTTTTTT	CASSSSGGITGELFF
.	TRBV6-5	TRBJ1-1	.	TGTGCCAGCAGTTACTCGATACAGGGAGACACTGAAGCTTTCTTT	CASSYSIQGDTEAFF
TRBD1	TRBV4-1	TRBJ2-7	.	TGCGCCAGCAGCCAAGCTGGACAGGGATCCTACGAGCAGTACTTC	CASSQAGQGSYEQYF
TRBD2	TRBV27	TRBJ2-7	.	TGTGCCAGCAGCACACTAGCGGTGAGCTCCTACGAGCAGTACTTC	CASSTLAVSSYEQYF
.	TRBV18	TRBJ2-7	.	TGTGCCAGCTCACCACGTAGCGGATCCTACGAGCAGTACTTC	CASSPRSGSYEQYF
TRBD1	TRBV2	TRBJ2-2	.	TGTGCCAGCAGCGCCCTCGGACAGGGTTCTGACGGGGAGCTGTTTTTT	CASSALGQGSDGELFF
.	TRBV11-3	TRBJ2-5	.	TGTGCCAGCAGCCCTGGCGTCCAGGGCCAAGAGACCCAGTACTTC	CASSPGVQGQETQYF
.	TRBV18	TRBJ1-5	.	TGTGCCAGCAACGTAGGGATTGGTCAGCCCCAGCATTTT	CASNVGIGQPQHF
TRBD1	TRBV5-1	TRBJ1-1	.	TGCGCCAGCAGCCTATCCCGGGACAGTGAAGCTTTCTTT	CASSLSRDSEAFF
.	TRBV18	TRBJ2-1	.	TGTGCCAGCTCACCACTAACCGGTGTGTTCTTC	CASSPLTGVFF
.	TRBV18	TRBJ2-1	.	TGTGCCAGCTCCGATTACAATGAGCAGTTCTTC	CASSDYNEQFF
.	TRBV9	TRBJ2-1	.	TGTGCCAGCAGCCCCCTCCGGAGCAACAATGAGCAGTTCTTC	CASSPLRSNNEQFF
.	TRBV29-1	TRBJ2-5	.	TGCAGCGCATTAAGGGACCAAGAGACCCAGTACTTC	CSALRDQETQYF
TRBD1	TRBV30	TRBJ1-2	.	TGTGCCTGGAGTTCGGGACAGAGTGACTATGGCTACACCTTC	CAWSSGQSDYGYTF
TRBD2	TRBV4-3	TRBJ2-2	.	TGCGCCAGCAGCCAGGGGATAGCGGGAGGCGACACCGGGGAGCTGTTTTTT	CASSQGIAGGDTGELFF
.	TRBV27	TRBJ1-2	.	TGTGCCAGCAGTAGCTCCCTTCGAGCCTATGGCTACACCTTC	CASSSSLRAYGYTF
.	TRBV10-2	TRBJ2-3	.	TGCGCCAGCAGGGACACAGATACGCAGTATTTT	CASRDTDTQYF
.	TRBV20-1	TRBJ2-1	.	TGCAGTGCTAGGCGCAACAATGAGCAGTTCTTC	CSARRNNEQFF
TRBD1	TRBV7-3	TRBJ2-5	.	TGTGCCAGCAGCCTCCAGGACAGGCTCTTTGCTAAGACCCAGTACTTC	CASSLQDRLFAKTQYF
.	TRBV6-1	TRBJ1-5	.	TGTGCCAGCACTCTCTGGGCAGGTTACCCCCAGCATTTT	CASTLWAGYPQHF
.	TRBV29-1	TRBJ2-3	.	TGCAGCGTTGGTCTGGCCAGTAGCACAGATACGCAGTATTTT	CSVGLASSTDTQYF
.	TRBV28	TRBJ1-1	.	TGTGCCAGCAGCCAAGGAGGGGAACGCACTGAAGCTTTCTTT	CASSQGGERTEAFF
TRBD2	TRBV12-5	TRBJ2-7	.	TGTGCTAGTGGTTTGTCCTTGACTGAAACCGCGGGGGTTTACGAGCAGTACTTC	CASGLSLTETAGVYEQYF
.	TRBV15	TRBJ2-2	.	TGTGCCACCAGCAGAGATCTCAACACCGGGGAGCTGTTTTTT	CATSRDLNTGELFF
.	TRBV19	TRBJ2-2	.	TGTGCCAGCCACTGGGGGTACACCGGGGAGCTGTTTTTT	CASHWGYTGELFF
.	TRBV5-1	TRBJ2-1	.	TGCGCCAGCAGCTTGGGGCAGGAAGGCAATGAGCAGTTCTTC	CASSLGQEGNEQFF
TRBD2	TRBV11-2	TRBJ2-1	.	TGTGCCAGCAGCTTAGGACTAGCGGGACGTTCCTACAATGAGCAGTTCTTC	CASSLGLAGRSYNEQFF
.	TRBV28	TRBJ1-4	.	TGTGCCAGCAGTTTCGTTACAGGGCGTGGTGAAAAACTGTTTTTT	CASSFVTGRGEKLFF
.	TRBV28	TRBJ1-5	.	TGTGCCAGCAGTTTCGGGACGTCCTTACATCAGCCCCAGCATTTT	CASSFGTSLHQPQHF
TRBD1	TRBV7-2	TRBJ2-7	once	TGTGCCAGCAAAAAACAGGGGGCGCTGAACGAGCAGTACTTC	CASKKQGALNEQYF
TRBD1	TRBV9	TRBJ1-4	.	TGTGCCAGCAGCACAACCGGGACAGCGGGCGAAAAACTGTTTTTT	CASSTTGTAGEKLFF
.	TRBV4-1	TRBJ2-7	.	TGCGCCAGCAGCCAAGGCACGGCAAGAAAACCCTACGAGCAGTACTTC	CASSQGTARKPYEQYF
.	TRBV5-4	TRBJ2-7	.	TGTGCCAGCAGCGCCGGAGGGAACGAGCAGTACTTC	CASSAGGNEQYF
TRBD1	TRBV6-5	TRBJ1-2	.	TGTGCCAGCAGAGCAGGGGGCTATGGCTACACCTTC	CASRAGGYGYTF
.	TRBV2	TRBJ1-2	.	TGTGCCAGGAGGGGTCACCCGCCCTATGGCTACACCTTC	CARRGHPPYGYTF
TRBD2	TRBV5-4	TRBJ2-5	.	TGTGCCAGCAGCTGGCCCGGGACTAGGCAAGAGACCCAGTACTTC	CASSWPGTRQETQYF